A selection of T cell receptor beta chains follows, all from one sample in a study of CD8+CD57+ T cells in acquired aplastic anemia. TCRdb analysed the reads with MiXCR anew, one entry per CDR3 protein. The repertoire holds 150,000 to 200,000 distinct CDR3 sequences, around half seen once, with 2.5% to 4% in the top ten. The sample consisted of sorted CD4+, CD8+, or CD8+CD57+ T cells (not recorded which) from PBMCs. The source is a human donor with aplastic anemia. Both conserved end residues are part of each CDR3. Fields, in order: V gene, J gene, D gene, clone size, CDR3 protein, CDR3 DNA. A D gene is named only where the DNA matches it firmly. Expanded clones get a size class; other rows say once, few or many, or leave the size out.

>TRBV20-1|TRBJ2-5|TRBD2|-
CSAGEGGGEETQYF
TGCAGTGCTGGAGAGGGCGGGGGAGAGGAGACCCAGTACTTC
>TRBV25-1|TRBJ1-1|TRBD1|-
CANSVTGGWVGAFF
TGTGCCAACAGTGTAACAGGGGGATGGGTTGGAGCTTTCTTT
>TRBV10-3|TRBJ1-1|-|-
CAISGGGRRNTEAFF
TGTGCCATCAGTGGAGGAGGACGGAGGAACACTGAAGCTTTCTTT
>TRBV15|TRBJ2-7|-|-
CATSRSPGQATYEQYF
TGTGCCACCAGCAGATCACCGGGACAAGCTACCTACGAGCAGTACTTC
>TRBV12-3/TRBV12-4|TRBJ1-1|-|many
CASSWEGKAEAFF
TGTGCCAGCAGTTGGGAGGGTAAGGCTGAAGCTTTCTTT
>TRBV7-3|TRBJ1-6|TRBD1|-
CASSLMPGGYNSPLHF
TGTGCCAGCAGCTTAATGCCAGGGGGTTATAATTCACCCCTCCACTTT
>TRBV12-3/TRBV12-4|TRBJ1-2|TRBD1|-
CASRGQGGFYGYTF
TGTGCCAGCAGAGGACAGGGAGGGTTCTATGGCTACACCTTC
>TRBV15|TRBJ2-3|-|few
CATSRDRQGGTDTQYF
TGTGCCACCAGCAGAGATAGGCAGGGAGGCACAGATACGCAGTATTTT
>TRBV19|TRBJ1-1|-|-
CASSIPGNGDTEAFF
TGTGCCAGTAGTATCCCAGGGAATGGCGACACTGAAGCTTTCTTT
>TRBV5-8|TRBJ2-2|TRBD1|many
CASSLGDRNTGELFF
TGTGCCAGCAGCTTAGGGGACAGGAACACCGGGGAGCTGTTTTTT
>TRBV15|TRBJ2-1|-|-
CATSRGGSYNEQFF
TGTGCCACCAGCAGAGGGGGCTCCTACAATGAGCAGTTCTTC
>TRBV29-1|TRBJ2-1|TRBD1|many
CSVAGTGADNEQFF
TGCAGCGTCGCCGGGACAGGGGCGGACAATGAGCAGTTCTTC
>TRBV20-1|TRBJ1-2|TRBD1|-
CGTGPNYGYTF
TGCGGGACAGGACCCAACTATGGCTACACCTTC
>TRBV29-1|TRBJ1-5|-|-
CSVTGTGSNQPQHF
TGCAGCGTCACCGGGACGGGTAGCAATCAGCCCCAGCATTTT
>TRBV20-1|TRBJ2-7|-|many
CSVQGPPLGEQYF
TGCAGTGTGCAGGGGCCCCCGTTGGGGGAGCAGTACTTC
>TRBV6-1|TRBJ1-6|-|many
CASSELSSYNSPLHF
TGTGCCAGCAGTGAATTGAGCTCCTATAATTCACCCCTCCACTTT
>TRBV7-3|TRBJ2-5|TRBD1|many
CASSLTAPGGAETQYF
TGTGCCAGCAGCTTAACAGCCCCAGGGGGCGCGGAGACCCAGTACTTC
>TRBV9|TRBJ1-1|-|many
CASSADQGFTEAFF
TGTGCCAGCAGCGCAGATCAGGGTTTCACTGAAGCTTTCTTT
>TRBV2|TRBJ2-3|-|many
CASSRDSTDTQYF
TGTGCCAGCAGTAGGGACAGCACAGATACGCAGTATTTT
>TRBV5-1|TRBJ2-1|-|many
CASSSGLTSSYNEQFF
TGCGCCAGCAGTTCAGGTCTCACGAGCTCCTACAATGAGCAGTTCTTC
>TRBV19|TRBJ2-3|TRBD2|-
CASSPTNAGGRDTQYF
TGTGCCAGTAGCCCAACGAACGCGGGGGGAAGGGATACGCAGTATTTT
>TRBV19|TRBJ1-1|-|few
CASSREGYTEAFF
TGTGCCAGTAGTCGAGAGGGTTACACTGAAGCTTTCTTT
>TRBV19|TRBJ1-5|-|few
CASSIETANQPQHF
TGTGCCAGTAGTATAGAGACGGCTAATCAGCCCCAGCATTTT
>TRBV11-2|TRBJ1-4|TRBD1|many
CASSSRQGFGEKLFF
TGTGCCAGCAGTTCTAGACAGGGATTTGGTGAAAAACTGTTTTTT
>TRBV6-5|TRBJ2-3|TRBD2|many
CASTLSGGRDTQYF
TGTGCCAGCACTTTAAGCGGGGGGAGAGATACGCAGTATTTT
>TRBV19|TRBJ1-3|TRBD1|many
CASRRTGDGNTIYF
TGTGCCAGTAGGCGTACAGGGGATGGAAACACCATATATTTT
>TRBV15|TRBJ2-2|TRBD2|-
CATSSSRGVELFF
TGTGCCACCAGCAGTTCTCGGGGGGTCGAGCTGTTTTTT
>TRBV12-3/TRBV12-4|TRBJ1-5|-|many
CASSWDLGGNQPQHF
TGTGCCAGCAGTTGGGATCTAGGGGGTAATCAGCCCCAGCATTTT
>TRBV10-3|TRBJ1-5|-|-
CAISEYEGGRGNQPQHF
TGTGCCATCAGTGAGTATGAGGGCGGCAGGGGCAATCAGCCCCAGCATTTT